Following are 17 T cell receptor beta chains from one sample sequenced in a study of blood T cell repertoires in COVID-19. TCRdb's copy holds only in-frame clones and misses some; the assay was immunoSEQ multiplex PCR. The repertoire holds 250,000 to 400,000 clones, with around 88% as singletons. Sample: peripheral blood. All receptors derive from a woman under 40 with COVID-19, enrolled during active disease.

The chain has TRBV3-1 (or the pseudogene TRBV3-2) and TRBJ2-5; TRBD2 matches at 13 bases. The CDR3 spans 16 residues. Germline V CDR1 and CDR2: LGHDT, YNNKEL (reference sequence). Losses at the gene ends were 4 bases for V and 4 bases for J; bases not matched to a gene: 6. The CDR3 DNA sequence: TGTGCCAGCAGCCCGGGACTAGCGGGGCTACGAGAGACCCAGTACTTC. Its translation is CASSPGLAGLRETQYF.

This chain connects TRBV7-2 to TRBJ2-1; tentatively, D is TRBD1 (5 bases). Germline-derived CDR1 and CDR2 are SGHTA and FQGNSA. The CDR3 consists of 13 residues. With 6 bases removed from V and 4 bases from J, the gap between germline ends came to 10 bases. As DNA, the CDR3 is TGTGCCAGCAGGCGGCAGGGTTACAATGAGCAGTTCTTC. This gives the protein CASRRQGYNEQFF.

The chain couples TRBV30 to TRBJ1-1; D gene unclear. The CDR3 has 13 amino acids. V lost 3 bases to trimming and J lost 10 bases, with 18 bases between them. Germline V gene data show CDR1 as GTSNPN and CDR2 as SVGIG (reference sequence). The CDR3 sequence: CAWRGTAKVGAFF. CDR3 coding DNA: TGTGCCTGGAGAGGAACAGCAAAGGTAGGAGCTTTCTTT.

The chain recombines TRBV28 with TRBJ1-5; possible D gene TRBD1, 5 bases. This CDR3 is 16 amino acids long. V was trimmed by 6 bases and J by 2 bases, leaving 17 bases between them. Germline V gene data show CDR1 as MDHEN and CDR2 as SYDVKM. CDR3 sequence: CASRSPGHGGNQPQHF. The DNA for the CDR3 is TGTGCCAGCAGGTCTCCCGGACATGGAGGCAATCAGCCCCAGCATTTT.

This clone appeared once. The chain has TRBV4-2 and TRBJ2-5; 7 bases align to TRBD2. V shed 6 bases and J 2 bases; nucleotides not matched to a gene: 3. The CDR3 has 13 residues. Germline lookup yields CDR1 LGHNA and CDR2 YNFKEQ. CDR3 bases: TGTGCCAGCAGGGGGACTATGCAAGAGACCCAGTACTTC. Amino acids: CASRGTMQETQYF.

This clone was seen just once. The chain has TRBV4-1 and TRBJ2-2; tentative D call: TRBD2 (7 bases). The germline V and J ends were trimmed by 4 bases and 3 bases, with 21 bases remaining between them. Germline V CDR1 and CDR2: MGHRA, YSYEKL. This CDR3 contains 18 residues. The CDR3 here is CASSPTLKRGGDTGELFF. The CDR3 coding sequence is TGCGCCAGCAGCCCGACCCTGAAAAGGGGGGGGGACACCGGGGAGCTGTTTTTT.

The CDR3 sequence is CASSRGQNYGYTF. CDR3 nucleotide sequence: TGTGCCAGCAGCCGAGGACAGAACTATGGCTACACCTTC. The chain joins TRBV6-2 or TRBV6-3 to TRBJ1-2, with D tentatively TRBD1 (6 bases). CDR3 size: 13 residues. Germline V gives CDR1 MNHEY, CDR2 SVGEGT. V lost 6 bases and J lost 2, with 10 bases in between.

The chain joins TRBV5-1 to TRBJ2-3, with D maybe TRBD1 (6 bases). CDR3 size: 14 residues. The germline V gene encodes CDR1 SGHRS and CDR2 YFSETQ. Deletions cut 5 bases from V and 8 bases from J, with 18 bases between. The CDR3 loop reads CASSLGTGKGTQYF. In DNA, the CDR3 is TGCGCCAGCAGTCTTGGTACAGGGAAAGGTACGCAGTATTTT.

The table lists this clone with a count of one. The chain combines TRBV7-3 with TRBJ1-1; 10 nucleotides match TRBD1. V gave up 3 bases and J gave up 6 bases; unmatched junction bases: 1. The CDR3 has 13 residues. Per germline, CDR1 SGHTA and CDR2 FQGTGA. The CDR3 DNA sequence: TGTGCCAGCAGCTTGGACAGGGGGGCTGAAGCTTTCTTT. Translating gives CASSLDRGAEAFF.

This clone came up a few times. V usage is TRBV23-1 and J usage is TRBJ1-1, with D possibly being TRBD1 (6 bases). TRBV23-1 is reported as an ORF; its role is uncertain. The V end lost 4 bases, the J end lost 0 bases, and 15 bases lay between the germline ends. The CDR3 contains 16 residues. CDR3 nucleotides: TGCGCCAGCAGTCCCCAAATGGACAGTCTGAACACTGAAGCTTTCTTT. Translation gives CASSPQMDSLNTEAFF.

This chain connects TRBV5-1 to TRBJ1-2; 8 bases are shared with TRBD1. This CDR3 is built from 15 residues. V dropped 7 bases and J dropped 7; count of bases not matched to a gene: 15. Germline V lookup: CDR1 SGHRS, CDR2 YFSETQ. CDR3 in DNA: TGCGCCAGCTCTGCTTCAGGGACAGGTTGGGGTGGCTACACCTTC. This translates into CASSASGTGWGGYTF.

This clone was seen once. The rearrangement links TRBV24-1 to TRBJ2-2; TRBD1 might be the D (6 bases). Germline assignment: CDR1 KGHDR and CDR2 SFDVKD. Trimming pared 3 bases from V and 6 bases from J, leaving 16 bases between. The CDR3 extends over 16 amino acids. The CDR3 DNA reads TGTGCCACCAGTGATCCACGAACAGGGTTGGCCGGGGAGCTGTTTTTT. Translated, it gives CATSDPRTGLAGELFF.

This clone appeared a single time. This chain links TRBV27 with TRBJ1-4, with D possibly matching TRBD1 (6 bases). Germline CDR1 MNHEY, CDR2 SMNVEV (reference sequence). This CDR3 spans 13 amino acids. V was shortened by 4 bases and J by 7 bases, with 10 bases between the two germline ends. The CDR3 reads CASSWTEGEKLFF. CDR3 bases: TGTGCCAGCAGTTGGACAGAAGGTGAAAAACTGTTTTTT. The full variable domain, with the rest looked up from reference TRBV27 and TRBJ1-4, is EAQVTQNPRYLITVTGKKLTVTCSQNMNHEYMSWYRQDPGLGLRQIYYSMNVEVTDKGDVPEGYKVSRKEKRNFPLILESPSPNQTSLYFCASSWTEGEKLFFGSGTQLSVL.

DNA of the CDR3: TGTGCCAGCACCCGGGGGGGTGGGGTCGGCCCTGAAGCTTTCTTT. Its protein is CASTRGGGVGPEAFF. The chain is built from TRBV7-8 and TRBJ1-1, with D maybe TRBD1 (5 bases). CDR3 length equals 15 residues. Trimming left V 7 bases short and J 6 bases short, with 21 bases between. Germline V gene lookup returns CDR1 SGHVS and CDR2 FQNEAQ.

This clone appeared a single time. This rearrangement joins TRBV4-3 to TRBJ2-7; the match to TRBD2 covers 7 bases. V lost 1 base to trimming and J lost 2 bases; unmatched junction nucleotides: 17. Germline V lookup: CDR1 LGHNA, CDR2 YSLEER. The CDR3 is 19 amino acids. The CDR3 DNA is TGCGCCAGCAGCCAAGGGGGGGGAGAAAGGCAGGGCAGTCCCTACGAGCAGTACTTC. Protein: CASSQGGGERQGSPYEQYF.

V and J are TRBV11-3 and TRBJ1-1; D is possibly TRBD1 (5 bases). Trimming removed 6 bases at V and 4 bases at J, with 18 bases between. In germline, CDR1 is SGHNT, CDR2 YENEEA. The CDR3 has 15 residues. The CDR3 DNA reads TGTGCCAGCAGGCTAGACCAGGGATTGGGCACTGAAGCTTTCTTT. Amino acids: CASRLDQGLGTEAFF.

CDR3 in amino acids: CASTGQRIFSYEQYF. As DNA, the CDR3 is TGTGCCAGCACGGGACAAAGGATCTTCTCCTACGAGCAGTACTTC. The rearrangement uses TRBV5-6 and TRBJ2-7; D is possibly TRBD1 (6 bases). V lost 6 bases to trimming and J lost 0 bases, with 16 bases between them. Germline V gives CDR1 SGHDT, CDR2 YYEEEE. This CDR3 spans 15 amino acids.